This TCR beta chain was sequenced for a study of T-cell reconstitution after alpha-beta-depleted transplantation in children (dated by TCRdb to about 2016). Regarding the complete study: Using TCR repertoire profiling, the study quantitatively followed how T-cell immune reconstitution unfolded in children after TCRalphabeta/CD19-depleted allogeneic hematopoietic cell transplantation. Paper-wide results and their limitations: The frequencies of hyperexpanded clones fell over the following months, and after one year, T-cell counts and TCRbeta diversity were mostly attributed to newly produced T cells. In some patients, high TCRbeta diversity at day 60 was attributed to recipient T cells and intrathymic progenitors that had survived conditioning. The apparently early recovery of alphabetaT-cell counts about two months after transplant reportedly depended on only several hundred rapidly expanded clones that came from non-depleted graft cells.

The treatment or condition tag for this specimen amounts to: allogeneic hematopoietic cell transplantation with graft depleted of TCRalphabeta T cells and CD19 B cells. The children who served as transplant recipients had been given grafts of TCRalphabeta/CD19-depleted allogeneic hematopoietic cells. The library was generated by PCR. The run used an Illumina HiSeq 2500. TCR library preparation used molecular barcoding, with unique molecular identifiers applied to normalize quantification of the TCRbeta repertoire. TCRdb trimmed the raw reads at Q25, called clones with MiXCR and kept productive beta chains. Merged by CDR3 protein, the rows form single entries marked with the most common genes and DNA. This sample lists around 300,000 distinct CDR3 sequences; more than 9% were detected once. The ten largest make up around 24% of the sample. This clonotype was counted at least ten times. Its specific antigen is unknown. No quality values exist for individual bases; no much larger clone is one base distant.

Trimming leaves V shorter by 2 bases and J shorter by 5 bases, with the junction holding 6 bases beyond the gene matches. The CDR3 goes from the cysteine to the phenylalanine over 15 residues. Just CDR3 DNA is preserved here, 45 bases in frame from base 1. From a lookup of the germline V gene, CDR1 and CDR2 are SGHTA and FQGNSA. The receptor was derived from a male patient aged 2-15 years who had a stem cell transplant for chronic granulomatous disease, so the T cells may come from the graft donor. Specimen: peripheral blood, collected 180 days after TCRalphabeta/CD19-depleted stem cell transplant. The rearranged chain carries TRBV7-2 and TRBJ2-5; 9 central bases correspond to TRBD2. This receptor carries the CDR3 CASSLWSGRSETQYF. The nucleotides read TGTGCCAGCAGCTTATGGAGCGGGAGGTCGGAGACCCAGTACTTC.